This T cell receptor (beta chain) was observed in a study of Graves' ophthalmopathy and Graves' hyperthyroidism. RNA transcripts provided the template for amplifying TCR beta CDR3 regions. Second-round multiplex PCR came after first-round RT-PCR with HTBI primers. A single record per CDR3 protein comes from TCRdb applying MiXCR to the multiplex PCR reads. This sample has under 250,000 distinct CDR3 sequences, with under 25% found just once. This clonotype was detected ten times or more. Material for sequencing was peripheral blood. The sequence came from a woman in her 50s with Graves' ophthalmopathy.

Here the CDR3 reads CASSLQHVGYTF. The CDR3 bases are TGTGCCAGCAGCCTCCAGCATGTTGGCTACACCTTC. J is TRBJ1-2 and V is TRBV11-2; D gene ambiguous. Germline assignment: CDR1 SGHAT and CDR2 FQNNGV. Trimming took off 5 bases at V and 7 bases at J, with 11 bases between the two ends. The CDR3 length is 12 residues. The variable domain in full, completed from reference TRBV11-2 and TRBJ1-2, reads EAGVAQSPRYKIIEKRQSVAFWCNPISGHATLYWYQQILGQGPKLLIQFQNNGVVDDSQLPKDRFSAERLKGVDSTLKIQPAKLEDSAVYLCASSLQHVGYTFGSGTRLTVV.